The sequence of this T cell receptor (beta chain) was determined in a study of blood T cell repertoires in COVID-19. Across the study: The analysed material was cDNA or gDNA that came from T cells, B-cell-depleted T cells, or PBMCs.

CDR3 length: 12 amino acids. Trimming took off 6 bases at V and 3 bases at J, with 8 bases between the two ends. Looked up from germline, CDR1 is SNHLY and CDR2 is FYNNEI. Followed over time, Seattle patients had been enrolled while infection was active. Per the study methods: Scientists estimated how many nucleated cells there were by amplifying reference gene primers. Using immunoSEQ multiplex PCR, the repertoire was profiled, and TCRdb retains in-frame clones only, with some absent. From that table come the V and J calls and clone size; the DNA was used to work out D and trimming. The sample lists around 190,000 clones; about 88% were seen once.

This receptor was taken from a man aged 50-60 years with COVID-19, enrolled during active disease. V is TRBV2 and J is TRBJ1-2; D gene ambiguous. The sequencing input was peripheral blood. CDR3 nucleotide sequence: TGTGCCAGCAGCCGTACTTACTATGGCTACACCTTC. Translating gives CASSRTYYGYTF.